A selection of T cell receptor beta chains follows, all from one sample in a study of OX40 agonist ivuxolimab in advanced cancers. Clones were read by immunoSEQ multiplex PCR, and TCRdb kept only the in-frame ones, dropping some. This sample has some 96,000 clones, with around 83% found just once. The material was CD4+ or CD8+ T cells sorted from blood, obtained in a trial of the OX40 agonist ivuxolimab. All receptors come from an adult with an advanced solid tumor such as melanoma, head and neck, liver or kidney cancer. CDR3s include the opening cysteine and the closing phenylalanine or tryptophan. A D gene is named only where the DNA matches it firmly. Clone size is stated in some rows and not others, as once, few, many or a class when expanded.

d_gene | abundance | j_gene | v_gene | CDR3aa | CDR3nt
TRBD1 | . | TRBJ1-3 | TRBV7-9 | CASSPRGRGQDTIYF | TGTGCCAGCAGCCCTAGAGGCAGGGGGCAGGACACCATATATTTT
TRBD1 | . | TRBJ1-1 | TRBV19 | CASSSPRGTGSNTEAFF | TGTGCCAGTAGCTCACCCCGGGGGACAGGGTCGAACACTGAAGCTTTCTTT
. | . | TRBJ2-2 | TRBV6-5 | CASSRTANTGELFF | TGTGCCAGCAGTCGGACGGCGAACACCGGGGAGCTGTTTTTT
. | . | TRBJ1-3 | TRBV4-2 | CASSQEGLTSSGNTIYF | TGTGCCAGCAGCCAAGAGGGACTGACAAGCTCTGGAAACACCATATATTTT
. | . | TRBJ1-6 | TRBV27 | CASSLDGPPRLSPLHF | TGTGCCAGCAGTTTAGACGGGCCCCCCCGGTTGTCACCCCTCCACTTT
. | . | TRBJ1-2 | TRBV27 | CASSLSLGADYGYTF | TGTGCCAGCAGTTTATCGCTAGGGGCCGACTATGGCTACACCTTC
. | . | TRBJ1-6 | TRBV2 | CASSLASGDSPLHF | TGTGCCAGCAGTCTGGCCAGTGGGGATTCACCCCTCCACTTT
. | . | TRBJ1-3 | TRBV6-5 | CASSAAGATGNTIYF | TGTGCCAGCAGTGCGGCAGGAGCAACTGGAAACACCATATATTTT
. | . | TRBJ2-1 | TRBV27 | CASSRGTRGQNEQFF | TGTGCCAGCAGCCGCGGGACTAGGGGGCAGAATGAGCAGTTCTTC
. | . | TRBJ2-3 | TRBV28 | CASSPTGIYTDTQYF | TGTGCCAGCAGTCCGACAGGTATTTACACAGATACGCAGTATTTT
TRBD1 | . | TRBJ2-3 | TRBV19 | CASSPGGQGTTDTQYF | TGTGCCAGTAGTCCCGGCGGACAGGGGACGACAGATACGCAGTATTTT
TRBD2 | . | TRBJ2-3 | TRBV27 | CASRSSGRVRTDTQYF | TGTGCCAGCAGATCAAGCGGGAGGGTACGGACAGATACGCAGTATTTT
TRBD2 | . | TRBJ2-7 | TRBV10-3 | CAISESSGAYEQYF | TGTGCCATCAGTGAATCTAGCGGCGCCTACGAGCAGTACTTC
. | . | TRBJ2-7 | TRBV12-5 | CASGLETGAISYEQYF | TGTGCTAGTGGTTTGGAAACCGGGGCGATCTCCTACGAGCAGTACTTC
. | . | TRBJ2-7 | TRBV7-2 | CASSLQGPEQYF | TGTGCCAGCAGCCTACAGGGACCGGAGCAGTACTTC
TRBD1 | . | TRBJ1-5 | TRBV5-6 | CASSGYGSGTGGVHQPQHF | TGTGCCAGCAGCGGATACGGATCCGGGACAGGGGGCGTCCATCAGCCCCAGCATTTT
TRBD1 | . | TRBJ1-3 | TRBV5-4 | CASSLGQGTGNTIYF | TGTGCCAGCAGCTTGGGACAGGGGACTGGAAACACCATATATTTT
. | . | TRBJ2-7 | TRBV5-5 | CASSFSLILAASYEQYF | TGTGCCAGCAGCTTTAGTCTTATACTTGCGGCCTCCTACGAGCAGTACTTC
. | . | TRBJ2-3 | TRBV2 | CASSEFGTQYF | TGTGCCAGCAGTGAATTCGGTACGCAGTATTTT
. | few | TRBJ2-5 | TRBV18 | CASSLRETQYF | TGTGCCAGCTCATTACGGGAGACCCAGTACTTC
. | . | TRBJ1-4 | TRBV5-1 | CASCRQSNEKLFF | TGCGCCAGCTGTCGACAGTCTAATGAAAAACTGTTTTTT
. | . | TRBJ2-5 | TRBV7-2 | CASSFVRETQYF | TGTGCCAGCAGCTTTGTTAGAGAGACCCAGTACTTC
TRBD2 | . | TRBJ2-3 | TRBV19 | CASSGIGAGASDTQYF | TGTGCCAGTAGTGGTATAGGAGCGGGGGCCAGCGATACGCAGTATTTT
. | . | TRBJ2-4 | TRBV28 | CASTTSGLWRNIQYF | TGTGCCAGCACCACGTCAGGGTTGTGGAGAAACATTCAGTACTTC
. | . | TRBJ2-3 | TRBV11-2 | CASSFGGRGTDTQYF | TGTGCCAGCAGCTTCGGAGGCCGTGGGACAGATACGCAGTATTTT
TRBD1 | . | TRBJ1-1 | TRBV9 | CASSADRGPSTEAFF | TGTGCCAGCAGCGCGGACAGGGGTCCCAGCACTGAAGCTTTCTTT
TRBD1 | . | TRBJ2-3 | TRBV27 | CASRDRGRTDTQYF | TGTGCCAGCAGGGACAGGGGGCGCACAGATACGCAGTATTTT
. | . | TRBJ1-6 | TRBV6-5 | CASSYWLAEALHF | TGTGCCAGCAGTTACTGGCTAGCGGAGGCCCTCCACTTT
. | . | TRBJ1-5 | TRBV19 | CASKSEYSNQPQHF | TGTGCCAGTAAGTCCGAGTATAGCAATCAGCCCCAGCATTTT
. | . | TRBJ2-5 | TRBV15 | CATSPLRAGIETQYF | TGTGCCACCAGCCCTTTGAGGGCAGGGATCGAGACCCAGTACTTC
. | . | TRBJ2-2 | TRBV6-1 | CASSEEQGSVNTGELFF | TGTGCCAGCAGTGAGGAACAGGGAAGCGTGAACACCGGGGAGCTGTTTTTT
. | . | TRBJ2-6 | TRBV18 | CASSPTRDGRRSGANVLTF | TGTGCCAGCTCACCAACCCGGGACGGGAGACGCTCTGGGGCCAACGTCCTGACTTTC
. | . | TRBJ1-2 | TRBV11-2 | CASSLEPGLRYGYTF | TGTGCCAGCAGCTTAGAACCGGGGCTTCGCTATGGCTACACCTTC
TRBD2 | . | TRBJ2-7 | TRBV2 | CASSLSGRYEQYF | TGTGCCAGCAGTCTAAGCGGGAGGTACGAGCAGTACTTC
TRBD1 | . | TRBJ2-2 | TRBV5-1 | CASSRQGPGPGELFF | TGCGCCAGCAGCAGACAGGGGCCCGGTCCCGGGGAGCTGTTTTTT
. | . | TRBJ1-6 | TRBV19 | CASSMGGFDSPLHF | TGTGCCAGTAGTATGGGAGGATTTGATTCACCCCTCCACTTT
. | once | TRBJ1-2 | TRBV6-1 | CASSENINYGYTF | TGTGCCAGCAGTGAAAACATTAACTATGGCTACACCTTC
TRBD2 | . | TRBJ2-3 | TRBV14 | CASSQKLGGAQDTQYF | TGTGCCAGCAGCCAGAAGCTCGGGGGGGCCCAAGATACGCAGTATTTT
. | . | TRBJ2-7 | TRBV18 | CASSIRDGPYEQYF | TGTGCCAGCTCGATCCGGGACGGGCCTTACGAGCAGTACTTC
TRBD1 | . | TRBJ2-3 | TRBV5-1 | CASSGQGSTDTQYF | TGCGCCAGCAGCGGACAGGGGAGCACAGATACGCAGTATTTT
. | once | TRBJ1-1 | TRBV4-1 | CAGSQALQRVNTEAFF | TGCGCCGGCAGCCAAGCGTTGCAAAGGGTGAACACTGAAGCTTTCTTT
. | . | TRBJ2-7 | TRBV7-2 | CASSFLGRYEQYF | TGTGCCAGCAGCTTTTTGGGGAGGTACGAGCAGTACTTC
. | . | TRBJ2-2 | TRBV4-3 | CASSQRQVTGELFF | TGCGCCAGCAGCCAAAGGCAGGTAACCGGGGAGCTGTTTTTT
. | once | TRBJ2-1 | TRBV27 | CASSNKAHEQFF | TGTGCCAGCAGTAATAAGGCCCATGAGCAGTTCTTC
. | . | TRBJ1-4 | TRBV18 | CASQGTFEKLFF | TGTGCCAGCCAGGGCACCTTTGAAAAACTGTTTTTT
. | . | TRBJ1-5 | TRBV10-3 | CASSYSRQPQHF | TGTGCCAGCAGTTACTCGAGGCAGCCCCAGCATTTT
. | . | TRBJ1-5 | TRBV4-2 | CASSQDRGGGRAGQPQHF | TGTGCCAGCAGCCAAGATCGCGGGGGGGGGCGTGCTGGTCAGCCCCAGCATTTT
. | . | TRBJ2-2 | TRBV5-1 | CASRGSRPNTGELFF | TGCGCCAGCAGAGGCTCTAGGCCGAACACCGGGGAGCTGTTTTTT
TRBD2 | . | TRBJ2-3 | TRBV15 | CATRTGLARDTQYF | TGTGCCACCAGGACAGGACTAGCACGGGATACGCAGTATTTT
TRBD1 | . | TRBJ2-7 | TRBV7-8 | CASSFRQGFYEQYF | TGTGCCAGCAGCTTCCGACAGGGGTTCTACGAGCAGTACTTC
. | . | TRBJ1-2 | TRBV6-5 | CASSYGVGQDMGYTF | TGTGCCAGCAGTTACGGCGTAGGGCAGGACATGGGCTACACCTTC
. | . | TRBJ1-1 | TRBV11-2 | CASSSYLTEAFF | TGTGCCAGCAGCTCCTACCTCACTGAAGCTTTCTTT
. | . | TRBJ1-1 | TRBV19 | CASTLRPQQGATEAFF | TGTGCCAGTACCCTTCGCCCTCAACAGGGCGCCACTGAAGCTTTCTTT